These 15 T cell receptor beta chains were sequenced from one sample in a study of blood T cell repertoires in COVID-19. Profiled with immunoSEQ multiplex PCR; TCRdb holds only in-frame clones, not every one. The sample lists fewer than 200,000 clones, over 75% seen once, with around 0.53% in the top ten. What was sequenced was peripheral blood. These receptor sequences come from a man in his forties or fifties with acute or convalescent COVID-19.

The gene calls are TRBV10-3 and TRBJ2-2; D uncertain. The V and J ends lost 10 bases and 6 bases respectively, with 18 bases between them. Germline CDR1 is ENHRY and CDR2 is SYGVKD. There are 14 residues in the CDR3. The CDR3 nucleotides read TGTGCCACCTTTGACACAGTCACCCCCGGGGAGCTGTTTTTT. As protein: CATFDTVTPGELFF.

The chain uses TRBV4-1 and TRBJ2-1; no reliable D call. Germline-derived CDR1 and CDR2 are MGHRA and YSYEKL. The CDR3 is 17 residues long. V lost 1 base to trimming and J lost 1 base, with 14 bases between them. CDR3 coding DNA: TGCGCCAGCAGCCAAGCCTCGGGTGTAAGTTCCTACAATGAGCAGTTCTTC. This gives the protein CASSQASGVSSYNEQFF.

J is TRBJ2-3 and V is TRBV3-1 (or the pseudogene TRBV3-2), with a possible D match to TRBD2 (6 bases). This CDR3 spans 11 amino acids. Trimming cost V 5 bases and J 6 bases, with 6 bases left between them. Germline values: CDR1 LGHDT, CDR2 YNNKEL (reference sequence). This CDR3 reads CASSAGDTQYF. The CDR3 nucleotides are TGTGCCAGCAGCGCGGGGGATACGCAGTATTTT.

V usage is TRBV14 and J usage is TRBJ1-5; D is ambiguous. CDR3 length equals 17 residues. Germline lookup yields CDR1 SGHDN and CDR2 FVKESK. Trimming took off 4 bases at V and 0 bases at J, with 16 bases between the two ends. CDR3 sequence: CASSRPRGYYSNQPQHF. The CDR3 coding sequence is TGTGCCAGCAGCCGCCCACGGGGATATTATAGCAATCAGCCCCAGCATTTT.

The CDR3 DNA follows: TGTGCCAGCAGCTCCTCGGGGACTCAATACTCTGGAAACACCATATATTTT. Amino acid sequence: CASSSSGTQYSGNTIYF. The chain uses TRBV11-2 and TRBJ1-3; TRBD1 might be the D (5 bases). The germline CDR1 and CDR2 sequences are SGHAT and FQNNGV. The length of the CDR3 is 17 residues. The ends were cut back, 4 bases at V and 0 bases at J, with 16 bases in the middle.

This chain uses TRBV28 with TRBJ1-2; 9 bases line up with TRBD1. With V trimmed by 5 bases and J by 4 bases, 8 bases remained unmatched. Germline V gene data show CDR1 as MDHEN and CDR2 as SYDVKM. The CDR3 covers 15 residues. The CDR3 sequence is CASSGTGTGTYGYTF. The CDR3 DNA reads TGTGCCAGCAGTGGTACCGGGACAGGGACCTATGGCTACACCTTC.

V and J are TRBV5-6 and TRBJ2-7; D might be TRBD2 (5 bases). Germline V gene sequence: CDR1 SGHDT, CDR2 YYEEEE. Trimming left V 2 bases short and J 4 bases short, with 10 bases between. The CDR3 is 13 amino acids. CDR3 in amino acids: CASSFGRRYEQYF. The CDR3, as DNA: TGTGCCAGCAGCTTCGGCAGGAGGTACGAGCAGTACTTC.

This clone appeared a few times. The chain carries TRBV27 and TRBJ1-2, with a possible D match to TRBD1 (5 bases). CDR1 and CDR2 from the germline V gene are MNHEY and SMNVEV (reference sequence). This CDR3 is built from 13 residues. V was trimmed by 6 bases and J by 2 bases, leaving 10 bases between them. The CDR3 region has the DNA TGTGCCAGCAGCCTGGACATCAACTATGGCTACACCTTC. This codes for CASSLDINYGYTF.

The chain uses TRBV28 and TRBJ2-5; TRBD2 matches 7 bases. This CDR3 has 14 amino acids. Per germline, CDR1 MDHEN and CDR2 SYDVKM. V shed 3 bases, J shed 5 bases, and the junction held 6 bases outside the gene matches. In nucleotides, the CDR3 is TGTGCCAGCAGTTTCCGGGGGGTACGGGAGACCCAGTACTTC. Its protein product is CASSFRGVRETQYF.

Note on this clone: The sample has other DNA sequences that encode this CDR3 too. The chain combines TRBV3-1 (or the pseudogene TRBV3-2) with TRBJ1-2; a possible D gene is TRBD1 (5 bases). The CDR3 loop spans 15 amino acids. Germline V gives CDR1 LGHDT, CDR2 YNNKEL (reference sequence). V lost 0 bases, J lost 2 bases, and 10 bases lay in between. The CDR3 coding sequence is TGTGCCAGCAGCCAAGATTCGGACACCAACTATGGCTACACCTTC. It specifies CASSQDSDTNYGYTF.

V and J are TRBV19 and TRBJ1-5; possible D gene TRBD1, 6 bases. Looked up from germline, CDR1 is LNHDA and CDR2 is SQIVND (reference sequence). Trimming stripped 7 bases from V and 0 bases from J, with 19 bases between. There are 17 residues in the CDR3. CDR3 residues: CASTVVRAGASNQPQHF. The CDR3 DNA sequence: TGTGCCAGTACCGTCGTCCGCGCGGGGGCTAGCAATCAGCCCCAGCATTTT. Full variable domain (missing parts from reference TRBV19 and TRBJ1-5): DGGITQSPKYLFRKEGQNVTLSCEQNLNHDAMYWYRQDPGQGLRLIYYSQIVNDFQKGDIAEGYSVSREKKESFPLTVTSAQKNPTAFYLCASTVVRAGASNQPQHFGDGTRLSIL.

This clone was counted once. V gene TRBV4-3 combines with J gene TRBJ2-1, with D perhaps matching TRBD2 (6 bases). The CDR3 consists of 17 residues. From germline, CDR1 is LGHNA and CDR2 YSLEER. V lost 5 bases, J lost 6 bases, and 23 bases lay in between. The CDR3 protein is CASSADPGPDYRNEQFF. In DNA form, the CDR3 reads TGCGCCAGCAGCGCAGATCCAGGACCGGACTACCGCAATGAGCAGTTCTTC.

This clone has ten or more counts. Different DNA sequences within this sample yield the same CDR3. This rearrangement joins TRBV5-1 to TRBJ2-1; 10 bases are shared with TRBD1. V lost 4 bases, J lost 6 bases, and 4 bases stayed unmatched. Germline V gives CDR1 SGHRS, CDR2 YFSETQ. CDR3 size: 14 residues. The CDR3 DNA reads TGCGCCAGCAGCCTGGGACAGGGGTTCAATGAGCAGTTCTTC. It translates to CASSLGQGFNEQFF.

V and J are TRBV30 and TRBJ2-3; 10 positions agree with TRBD1. The CDR3 is made up of 15 amino acids. Germline loops: CDR1 GTSNPN, CDR2 SVGIG (reference sequence). With V trimmed by 1 base and J by 4 bases, 5 bases remained unmatched. This CDR3 is CAWSAGTGAADTQYF. CDR3 DNA: TGTGCCTGGAGTGCCGGGACAGGGGCTGCAGATACGCAGTATTTT.

The V call is TRBV9, the J call TRBJ2-5; perhaps TRBD2 as D (6 bases). The CDR3 totals 13 residues. Per germline, CDR1 SGDLS and CDR2 YYNGEE. V shed 2 bases and J shed 4 bases, with 9 bases lying between them. Written as DNA, the CDR3 is TGTGCCAGCAGCGTTCAGGAGGGAGAGACCCAGTACTTC. Its translation is CASSVQEGETQYF.